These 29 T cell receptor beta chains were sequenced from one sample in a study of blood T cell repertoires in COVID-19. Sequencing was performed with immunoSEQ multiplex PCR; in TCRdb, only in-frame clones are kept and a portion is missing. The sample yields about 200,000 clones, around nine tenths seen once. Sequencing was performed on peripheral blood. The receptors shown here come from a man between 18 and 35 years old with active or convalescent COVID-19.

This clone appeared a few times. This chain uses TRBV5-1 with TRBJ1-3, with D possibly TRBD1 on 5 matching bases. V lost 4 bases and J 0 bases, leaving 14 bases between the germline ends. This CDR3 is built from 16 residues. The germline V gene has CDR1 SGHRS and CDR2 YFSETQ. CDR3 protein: CASSPSHTGSGNTIYF. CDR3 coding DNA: TGCGCCAGCAGCCCATCACATACAGGCTCTGGAAACACCATATATTTT.

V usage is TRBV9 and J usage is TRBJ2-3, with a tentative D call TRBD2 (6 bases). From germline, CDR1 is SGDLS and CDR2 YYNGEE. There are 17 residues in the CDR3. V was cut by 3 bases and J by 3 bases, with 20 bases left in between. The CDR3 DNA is TGTGCCAGCAGCGCAGACCTCCGGTTCCGGGGGACAGATACGCAGTATTTT. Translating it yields CASSADLRFRGTDTQYF.

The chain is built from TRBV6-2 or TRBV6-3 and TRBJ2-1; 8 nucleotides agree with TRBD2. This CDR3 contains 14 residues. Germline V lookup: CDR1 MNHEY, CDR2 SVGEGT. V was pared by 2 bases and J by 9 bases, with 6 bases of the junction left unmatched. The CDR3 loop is CASSYTGGPGEQFF. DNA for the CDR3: TGTGCCAGCAGTTACACGGGAGGGCCCGGTGAGCAGTTCTTC.

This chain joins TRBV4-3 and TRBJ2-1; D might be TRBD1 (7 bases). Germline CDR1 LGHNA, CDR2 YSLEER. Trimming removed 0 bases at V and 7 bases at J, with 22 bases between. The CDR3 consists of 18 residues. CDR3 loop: CASSQDRKLAGGNNEQFF. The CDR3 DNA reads TGCGCCAGCAGCCAAGATCGAAAACTAGCAGGGGGGAATAATGAGCAGTTCTTC.

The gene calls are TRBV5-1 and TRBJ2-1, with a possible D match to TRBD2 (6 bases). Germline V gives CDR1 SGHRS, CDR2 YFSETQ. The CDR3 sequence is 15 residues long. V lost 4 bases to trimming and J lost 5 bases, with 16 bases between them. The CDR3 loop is CASSPMVAADNEQFF. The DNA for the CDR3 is TGCGCCAGCAGCCCCATGGTAGCGGCGGACAATGAGCAGTTCTTC.

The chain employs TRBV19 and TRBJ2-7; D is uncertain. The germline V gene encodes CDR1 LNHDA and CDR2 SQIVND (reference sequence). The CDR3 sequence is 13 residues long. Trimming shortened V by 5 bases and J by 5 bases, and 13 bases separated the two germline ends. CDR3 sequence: CASSRDAQDEQYF. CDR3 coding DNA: TGTGCCAGTAGTCGCGACGCTCAGGACGAGCAGTACTTC. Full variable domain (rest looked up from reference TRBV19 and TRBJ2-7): DGGITQSPKYLFRKEGQNVTLSCEQNLNHDAMYWYRQDPGQGLRLIYYSQIVNDFQKGDIAEGYSVSREKKESFPLTVTSAQKNPTAFYLCASSRDAQDEQYFGPGTRLTVT.

The CDR3 DNA reads TGCAGCGGCGTCCCCCGACTAGCGGGGATGGGCACAGATACGCAGTATTTT. Its protein product is CSGVPRLAGMGTDTQYF. The chain couples TRBV29-1 to TRBJ2-3, with TRBD2 matching over 11 bases. The CDR3 totals 17 residues. Per the germline V gene, CDR1 is SQVTM and CDR2 is ANQGSEA. J lost 1 base, V lost 7 bases, and 13 bases had no gene match.

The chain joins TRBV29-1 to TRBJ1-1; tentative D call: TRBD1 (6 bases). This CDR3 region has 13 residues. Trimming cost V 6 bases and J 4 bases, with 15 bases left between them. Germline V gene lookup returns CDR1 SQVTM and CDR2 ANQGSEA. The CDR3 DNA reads TGCAGCGTAAGAACAGGGCCTCTCACTGAAGCTTTCTTT. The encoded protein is CSVRTGPLTEAFF.

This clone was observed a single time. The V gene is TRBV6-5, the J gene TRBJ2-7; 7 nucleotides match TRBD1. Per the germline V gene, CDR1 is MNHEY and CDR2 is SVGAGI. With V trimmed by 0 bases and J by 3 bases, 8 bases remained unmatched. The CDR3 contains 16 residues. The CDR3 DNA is TGTGCCAGCAGTTACTCGCAGTTAGGGACAGACTACGAGCAGTACTTC. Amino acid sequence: CASSYSQLGTDYEQYF.

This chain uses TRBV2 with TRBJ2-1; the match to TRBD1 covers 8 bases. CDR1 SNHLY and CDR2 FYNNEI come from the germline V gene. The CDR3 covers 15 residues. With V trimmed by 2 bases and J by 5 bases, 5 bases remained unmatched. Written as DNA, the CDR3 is TGTGCCAGCAGTGAAACATGGACAGGGCACAATGAGCAGTTCTTC. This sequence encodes CASSETWTGHNEQFF. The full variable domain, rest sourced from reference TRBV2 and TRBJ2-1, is EPEVTQTPSHQVTQMGQEVILRCVPISNHLYFYWYRQILGQKVEFLVSFYNNEISEKSEIFDDQFSVERPDGSNFTLKIRSTKLEDSAMYFCASSETWTGHNEQFFGPGTRLTVL.

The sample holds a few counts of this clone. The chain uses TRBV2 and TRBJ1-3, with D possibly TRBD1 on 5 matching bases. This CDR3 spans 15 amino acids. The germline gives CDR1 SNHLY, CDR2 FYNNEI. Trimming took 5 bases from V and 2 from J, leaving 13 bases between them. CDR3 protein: CASSFTGVTGNTIYF. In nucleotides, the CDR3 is TGTGCCAGCAGTTTTACGGGGGTAACTGGAAACACCATATATTTT.

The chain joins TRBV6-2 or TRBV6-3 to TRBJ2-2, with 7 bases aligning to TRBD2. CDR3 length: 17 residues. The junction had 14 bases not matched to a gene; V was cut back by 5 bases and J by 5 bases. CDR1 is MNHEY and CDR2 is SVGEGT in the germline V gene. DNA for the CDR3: TGTGCCAGCAGTACCCCCTTCAGGGAGGGGCGAACCGGGGAGCTGTTTTTT. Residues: CASSTPFREGRTGELFF.

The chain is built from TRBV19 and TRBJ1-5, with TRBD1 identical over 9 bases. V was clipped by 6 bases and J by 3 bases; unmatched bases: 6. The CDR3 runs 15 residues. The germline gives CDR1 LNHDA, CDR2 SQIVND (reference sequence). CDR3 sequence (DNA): TGTGCCAGTAGGCCCCGGGACAGGGACAATCAGCCCCAGCATTTT. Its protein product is CASRPRDRDNQPQHF.

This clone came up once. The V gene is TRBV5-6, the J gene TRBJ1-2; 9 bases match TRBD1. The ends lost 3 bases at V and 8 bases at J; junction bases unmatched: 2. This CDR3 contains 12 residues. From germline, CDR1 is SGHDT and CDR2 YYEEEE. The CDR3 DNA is TGTGCCAGCAGCTGGGACAGGGTAGGCTACACCTTC. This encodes CASSWDRVGYTF. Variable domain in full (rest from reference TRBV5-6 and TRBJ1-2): DAGVTQSPTHLIKTRGQQVTLRCSPKSGHDTVSWYQQALGQGPQFIFQYYEEEERQRGNFPDRFSGHQFPNYSSELNVNALLLGDSALYLCASSWDRVGYTFGSGTRLTVV.

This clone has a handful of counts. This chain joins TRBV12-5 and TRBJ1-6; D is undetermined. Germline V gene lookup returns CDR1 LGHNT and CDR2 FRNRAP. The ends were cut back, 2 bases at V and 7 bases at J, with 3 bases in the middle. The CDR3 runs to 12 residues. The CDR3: CASGLSNSPLHF. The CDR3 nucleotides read TGTGCTAGTGGTTTGAGCAATTCACCCCTCCACTTT. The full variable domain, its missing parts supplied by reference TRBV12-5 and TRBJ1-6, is DARVTQTPRHKVTEMGQEVTMRCQPILGHNTVFWYRQTMMQGLELLAYFRNRAPLDDSGMPKDRFSAEMPDATLATLKIQPSEPRDSAVYFCASGLSNSPLHFGNGTRLTVT.

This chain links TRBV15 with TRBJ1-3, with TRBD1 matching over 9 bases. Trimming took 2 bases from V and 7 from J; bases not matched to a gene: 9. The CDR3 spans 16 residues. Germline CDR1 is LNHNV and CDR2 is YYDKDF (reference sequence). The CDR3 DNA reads TGTGCCACCAGCAGAAAGTCCGGGACAGGGCCGAACACCATATATTTT. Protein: CATSRKSGTGPNTIYF. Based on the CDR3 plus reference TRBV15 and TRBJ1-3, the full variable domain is DAMVIQNPRYQVTQFGKPVTLSCSQTLNHNVMYWYQQKSSQAPKLLFHYYDKDFNNEADTPDNFQSRRPNTSFCFLDIRSPGLGDTAMYLCATSRKSGTGPNTIYFGEGSWLTVV.

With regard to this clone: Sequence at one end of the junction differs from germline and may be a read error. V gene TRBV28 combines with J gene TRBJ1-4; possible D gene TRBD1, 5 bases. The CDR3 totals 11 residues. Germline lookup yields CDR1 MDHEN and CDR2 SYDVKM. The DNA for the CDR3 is TGTGCCAGCAGTCTTGGAAGACAGAGATTCTTT. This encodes CASSLGRQRFF.

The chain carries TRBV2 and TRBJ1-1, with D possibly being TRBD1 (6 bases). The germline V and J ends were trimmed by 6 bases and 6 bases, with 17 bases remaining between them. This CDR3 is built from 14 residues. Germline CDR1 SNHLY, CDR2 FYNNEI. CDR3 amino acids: CASRAARGLAEAFF. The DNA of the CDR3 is TGTGCCAGCAGGGCCGCCAGGGGTTTGGCTGAAGCTTTCTTT. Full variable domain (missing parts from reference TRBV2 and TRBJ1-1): EPEVTQTPSHQVTQMGQEVILRCVPISNHLYFYWYRQILGQKVEFLVSFYNNEISEKSEIFDDQFSVERPDGSNFTLKIRSTKLEDSAMYFCASRAARGLAEAFFGQGTRLTVV.

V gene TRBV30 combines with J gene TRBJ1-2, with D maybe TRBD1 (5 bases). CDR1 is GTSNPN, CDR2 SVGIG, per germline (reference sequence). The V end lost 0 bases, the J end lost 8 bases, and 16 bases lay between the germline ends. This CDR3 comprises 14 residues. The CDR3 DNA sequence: TGTGCCTGGAGTGTAATTAGGGGTGTCGGAGGCTACACCTTC. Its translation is CAWSVIRGVGGYTF.

The CDR3 DNA follows: TGTGCCAGCAGCTTTAGGACAGCACAAGAGACCCAGTACTTC. Translation: CASSFRTAQETQYF. The chain is built from TRBV6-5 and TRBJ2-5; TRBD1 is a possible D gene (6 bases). Germline V gene lookup returns CDR1 MNHEY and CDR2 SVGAGI. The CDR3 extends over 14 amino acids. Trimming took off 6 bases at V and 2 bases at J, with 13 bases between the two ends.

Here the CDR3 reads CSVAGQEGYTF. DNA for the CDR3: TGCAGCGTTGCGGGACAGGAAGGCTACACCTTC. The chain is built from TRBV29-1 and TRBJ1-2; 8 bases are shared with TRBD1. After removal of 4 bases from V and 8 bases from J, the junction contained 3 bases not matched to a gene. CDR1 and CDR2 (germline): SQVTM, ANQGSEA. This CDR3 has 11 residues. The full variable domain, in which reference TRBV29-1 and TRBJ1-2 provide the parts outside the CDR3, is SAVISQKPSRDICQRGTSLTIQCQVDSQVTMMFWYRQQPGQSLTLIATANQGSEATYESGFVIDKFPISRPNLTFSTLTVSNMSPEDSSIYLCSVAGQEGYTFGSGTRLTVV.

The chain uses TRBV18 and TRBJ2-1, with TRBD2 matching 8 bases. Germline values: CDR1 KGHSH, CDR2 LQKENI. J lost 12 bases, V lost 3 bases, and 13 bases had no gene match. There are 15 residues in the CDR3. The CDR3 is CASSPSGSALWGQFF. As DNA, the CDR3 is TGTGCCAGCTCACCCAGCGGGAGTGCCCTTTGGGGGCAGTTCTTC. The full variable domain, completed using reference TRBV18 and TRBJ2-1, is NAGVMQNPRHLVRRRGQEARLRCSPMKGHSHVYWYRQLPEEGLKFMVYLQKENIIDESGMPKERFSAEFPKEGPSILRIQQVVRGDSAAYFCASSPSGSALWGQFFGPGTRLTVL.

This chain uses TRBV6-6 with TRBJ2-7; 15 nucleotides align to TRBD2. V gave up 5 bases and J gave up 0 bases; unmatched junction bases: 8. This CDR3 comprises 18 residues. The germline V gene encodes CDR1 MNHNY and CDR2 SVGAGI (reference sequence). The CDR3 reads CASSPGLAGGWSSYEQYF. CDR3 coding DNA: TGTGCCAGCAGTCCGGGACTAGCGGGAGGATGGAGCTCCTACGAGCAGTACTTC.

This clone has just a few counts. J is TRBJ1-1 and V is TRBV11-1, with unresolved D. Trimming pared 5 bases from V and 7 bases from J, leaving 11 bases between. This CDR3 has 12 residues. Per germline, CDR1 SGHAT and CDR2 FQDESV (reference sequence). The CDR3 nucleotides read TGTGCCAGCAGCCTGGGAGGGTTTGAAGCTTTCTTT. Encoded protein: CASSLGGFEAFF.

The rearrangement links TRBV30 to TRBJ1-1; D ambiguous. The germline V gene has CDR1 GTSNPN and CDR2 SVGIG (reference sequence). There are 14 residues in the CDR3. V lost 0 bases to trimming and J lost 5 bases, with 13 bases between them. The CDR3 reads CAWSVTPMYTEAFF. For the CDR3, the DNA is TGTGCCTGGAGTGTAACACCCATGTATACTGAAGCTTTCTTT.

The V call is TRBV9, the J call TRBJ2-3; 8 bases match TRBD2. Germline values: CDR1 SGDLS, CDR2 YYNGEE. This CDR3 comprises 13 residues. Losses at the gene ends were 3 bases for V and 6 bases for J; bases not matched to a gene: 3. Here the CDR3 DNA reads TGTGCCAGCAGCGGAGGACTAGCTGATACGCAGTATTTT. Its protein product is CASSGGLADTQYF.

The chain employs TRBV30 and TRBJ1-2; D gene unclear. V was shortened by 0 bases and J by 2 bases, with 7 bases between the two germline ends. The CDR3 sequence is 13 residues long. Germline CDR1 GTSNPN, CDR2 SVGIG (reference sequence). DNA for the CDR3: TGTGCCTGGAGTGTTTGGCAAAACTATGGCTACACCTTC. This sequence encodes CAWSVWQNYGYTF.

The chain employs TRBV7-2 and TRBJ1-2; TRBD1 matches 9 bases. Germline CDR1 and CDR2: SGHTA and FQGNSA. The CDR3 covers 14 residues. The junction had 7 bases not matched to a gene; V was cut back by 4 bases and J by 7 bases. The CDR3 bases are TGTGCCAGCAGCTCCCGGGACAGGGTGGGTGGCTACACCTTC. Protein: CASSSRDRVGGYTF.

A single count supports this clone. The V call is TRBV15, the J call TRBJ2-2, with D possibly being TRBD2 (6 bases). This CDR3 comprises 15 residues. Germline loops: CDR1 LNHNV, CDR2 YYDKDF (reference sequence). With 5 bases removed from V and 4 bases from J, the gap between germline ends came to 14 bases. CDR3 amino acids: CATSLKRAGTGELFF. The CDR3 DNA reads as TGTGCCACCAGCCTAAAACGAGCGGGCACCGGGGAGCTGTTTTTT.